The subject of this entry is one T cell receptor (beta chain). The data derive from a study of blood T cell repertoires in COVID-19. Profiling relied on immunoSEQ multiplex PCR, and the TCRdb table lists in-frame clones only, not all of them. Counted here are some 400,000 clones, over 75% occurring once; the ten biggest clones make up about 1.5%. The V gene lost 5 bases and the J gene lost 9 bases, with 17 bases spanning the gap. The CDR3 length is 15 residues. Germline V gene sequence: CDR1 SGHTA, CDR2 FQGNSA. Sequencing was done on a sample of PBMCs or T cells enriched from blood (not recorded which). The rearrangement links TRBV7-2 to TRBJ1-6; D call uncertain. The TCR comes from a man aged 30 to 39 who had recovered from COVID-19. CDR3 in DNA: TGTGCCAGCAGCCGCCGAGGGAGTCTTAGTTCACCCCTCCACTTT. It encodes CASSRRGSLSSPLHF.